The rows below give T cell receptor beta chains drawn from one sample of a study of blood T cell repertoires in COVID-19. Clones were read by immunoSEQ multiplex PCR, and TCRdb kept only the in-frame ones, dropping some. The sample yields a few hundred thousand clones, 75% to 85% seen once. What was sequenced was peripheral blood. Receptor source: a woman older than 75 with COVID-19, enrolled during active disease. Both conserved end residues are part of each CDR3. The D gene is left open where the match is weak. Clone size, where shown, is once, few, many, or a class for clones that have expanded.

V gene: TRBV27
clone size: .
D gene: TRBD1
J gene: TRBJ1-1
CDR3 protein: CASSRQGTNTEAFF
CDR3 DNA: TGTGCCAGCAGTAGACAGGGTACTAACACTGAAGCTTTCTTT

V gene: TRBV12-3/TRBV12-4
clone size: .
D gene: TRBD1
J gene: TRBJ1-6
CDR3 protein: CASSYRGSPLHF
CDR3 DNA: TGTGCCAGCAGCTACAGGGGATCACCCCTCCACTTT

V gene: TRBV5-1
clone size: .
D gene: .
J gene: TRBJ1-1
CDR3 protein: CASSLEWSSSHTEAFF
CDR3 DNA: TGCGCCAGCAGCTTGGAGTGGTCGAGTTCTCACACTGAAGCTTTCTTT

V gene: TRBV27
clone size: .
D gene: .
J gene: TRBJ1-1
CDR3 protein: CASSLSSFGVNTEAFF
CDR3 DNA: TGTGCCAGCAGTTTATCAAGTTTTGGAGTGAACACTGAAGCTTTCTTT

V gene: TRBV5-1
clone size: few
D gene: TRBD1
J gene: TRBJ1-4
CDR3 protein: CASSLSGGDEKLFF
CDR3 DNA: TGCGCCAGCAGCTTGTCAGGGGGAGATGAAAAACTGTTTTTT

V gene: TRBV5-5
clone size: few
D gene: TRBD1
J gene: TRBJ1-4
CDR3 protein: CASSLTGFNEKLFF
CDR3 DNA: TGTGCCAGCAGCCTGACAGGGTTTAATGAAAAACTGTTTTTT

V gene: TRBV5-4
clone size: .
D gene: .
J gene: TRBJ2-1
CDR3 protein: CASSLSSFGARSYNEQFF
CDR3 DNA: TGTGCCAGCAGCTTGAGTTCCTTTGGGGCTAGGTCATACAATGAGCAGTTCTTC

V gene: TRBV5-1
clone size: .
D gene: TRBD1
J gene: TRBJ2-1
CDR3 protein: CASSLYTGVQGNEQFF
CDR3 DNA: TGCGCCAGCAGCCTATACACAGGGGTCCAGGGGAATGAGCAGTTCTTC

V gene: TRBV29-1
clone size: .
D gene: .
J gene: TRBJ1-2
CDR3 protein: CSVGSETYSGYTF
CDR3 DNA: TGCAGCGTTGGGAGTGAAACCTATTCTGGCTACACCTTC

V gene: TRBV9
clone size: few
D gene: .
J gene: TRBJ1-6
CDR3 protein: CASGEVNSPLHF
CDR3 DNA: TGTGCCAGCGGGGAGGTAAATTCACCCCTCCACTTT

V gene: TRBV28
clone size: .
D gene: TRBD1
J gene: TRBJ2-7
CDR3 protein: CASSLTTGGQPYEQYF
CDR3 DNA: TGTGCCAGCAGTTTAACTACAGGGGGCCAACCCTACGAGCAGTACTTC

V gene: TRBV5-1
clone size: .
D gene: .
J gene: TRBJ2-3
CDR3 protein: CASSITRTSPGDTQYF
CDR3 DNA: TGCGCCAGCAGCATCACCCGCACTTCGCCGGGAGATACGCAGTATTTT

V gene: TRBV24-1
clone size: .
D gene: .
J gene: TRBJ2-3
CDR3 protein: CATALGSSTDTQYF
CDR3 DNA: TGTGCCACCGCTCTCGGTTCTAGCACAGATACGCAGTATTTT

V gene: TRBV18
clone size: .
D gene: .
J gene: TRBJ1-2
CDR3 protein: CASSLARHLYGYTF
CDR3 DNA: TGTGCCAGCTCACTCGCCCGACACCTCTATGGCTACACCTTC

V gene: TRBV28
clone size: .
D gene: TRBD1
J gene: TRBJ1-6
CDR3 protein: CASSLQGYNSPLHF
CDR3 DNA: TGTGCCAGCAGCTTACAGGGGTATAATTCACCCCTCCACTTT

V gene: TRBV6-4
clone size: few
D gene: TRBD1
J gene: TRBJ1-3
CDR3 protein: CASSLARPKGAIGNTIYF
CDR3 DNA: TGTGCCAGCAGCCTCGCGAGACCTAAGGGGGCTATTGGAAACACCATATATTTT

V gene: TRBV6-5
clone size: .
D gene: .
J gene: TRBJ1-1
CDR3 protein: CAREQDNTEAFF
CDR3 DNA: TGTGCCAGGGAACAGGACAACACTGAAGCTTTCTTT

V gene: TRBV30
clone size: .
D gene: .
J gene: TRBJ1-1
CDR3 protein: CAWTQYSSRQGEAFF
CDR3 DNA: TGTGCCTGGACACAGTACTCGTCAAGGCAAGGTGAAGCTTTCTTT

V gene: TRBV5-1
clone size: .
D gene: .
J gene: TRBJ1-3
CDR3 protein: CASTQGSFLSGNTIYF
CDR3 DNA: TGCGCCAGCACCCAGGGTTCATTTCTCTCTGGAAACACCATATATTTT

V gene: TRBV9
clone size: .
D gene: .
J gene: TRBJ1-2
CDR3 protein: CASSVDSGLSGYTF
CDR3 DNA: TGTGCCAGCAGCGTAGATTCAGGGTTAAGTGGCTACACCTTC

V gene: TRBV24-1
clone size: .
D gene: TRBD2
J gene: TRBJ2-1
CDR3 protein: CATSGPGGGWNEQFF
CDR3 DNA: TGTGCCACCAGTGGCCCTGGGGGGGGTTGGAATGAGCAGTTCTTC

V gene: TRBV5-5
clone size: .
D gene: .
J gene: TRBJ1-1
CDR3 protein: CASIEVSGEAFF
CDR3 DNA: TGTGCCAGCATCGAAGTGAGTGGTGAAGCTTTCTTT

V gene: TRBV6-6
clone size: once
D gene: .
J gene: TRBJ1-4
CDR3 protein: CASSYNTPSEKLFF
CDR3 DNA: TGTGCCAGCAGTTACAACACCCCCAGTGAAAAACTGTTTTTT

V gene: TRBV2
clone size: .
D gene: .
J gene: TRBJ1-1
CDR3 protein: CASINREIGEAFF
CDR3 DNA: TGTGCCAGCATCAACAGGGAAATAGGTGAAGCTTTCTTT

V gene: TRBV18
clone size: .
D gene: .
J gene: TRBJ1-2
CDR3 protein: CASSETVGGYGYTF
CDR3 DNA: TGTGCCAGCTCAGAGACAGTCGGGGGCTATGGCTACACCTTC

V gene: TRBV24-1
clone size: few
D gene: .
J gene: TRBJ1-1
CDR3 protein: CATSEGGRNTEAFF
CDR3 DNA: TGTGCCACCTCGGAGGGGGGGAGAAACACTGAAGCTTTCTTT

V gene: TRBV18
clone size: .
D gene: .
J gene: TRBJ2-7
CDR3 protein: CASSPPQGPYEQYF
CDR3 DNA: TGTGCCAGCTCACCACCGCAGGGTCCCTACGAGCAGTACTTC

V gene: TRBV19
clone size: .
D gene: TRBD2
J gene: TRBJ2-7
CDR3 protein: CASSQRTSGSHEQYF
CDR3 DNA: TGTGCCAGTAGTCAGCGGACTAGCGGGAGCCACGAGCAGTACTTC

V gene: TRBV30
clone size: .
D gene: TRBD2
J gene: TRBJ2-5
CDR3 protein: CAWSLGTRGQETQYF
CDR3 DNA: TGTGCCTGGAGCCTGGGGACTAGGGGGCAAGAGACCCAGTACTTC

V gene: TRBV18
clone size: .
D gene: .
J gene: TRBJ2-2
CDR3 protein: CASSPRQGNTGELFF
CDR3 DNA: TGTGCCAGCTCACCCAGGCAGGGCAACACCGGGGAGCTGTTTTTT

V gene: TRBV5-1
clone size: .
D gene: TRBD1
J gene: TRBJ1-6
CDR3 protein: CASSLFPGQGAYSPLHF
CDR3 DNA: TGCGCCAGCAGCTTGTTCCCCGGACAGGGGGCTTATTCACCCCTCCACTTT

V gene: TRBV5-3
clone size: once
D gene: TRBD2
J gene: TRBJ2-7
CDR3 protein: CARRQAGRFEQYF
CDR3 DNA: TGTGCCAGAAGGCAAGCGGGACGTTTCGAGCAGTACTTC

V gene: TRBV15
clone size: .
D gene: .
J gene: TRBJ1-1
CDR3 protein: CATSRVRGASNTEAFF
CDR3 DNA: TGTGCCACCAGCAGAGTTCGCGGGGCCTCGAACACTGAAGCTTTCTTT

V gene: TRBV11-2
clone size: .
D gene: TRBD2
J gene: TRBJ2-5
CDR3 protein: CASNRGTTYRTQYF
CDR3 DNA: TGTGCCAGCAACAGAGGGACTACCTACCGAACCCAGTACTTC